A single sample gave rise to the 13 T cell receptor beta chains below, sequenced in a study of blood T cell repertoires in COVID-19. The data were produced by immunoSEQ multiplex PCR, yet TCRdb's version contains in-frame clones alone and is incomplete. This table holds some 200,000 clones, approximately 80% found once. Sequenced sample: PBMCs or T cells enriched from blood (not recorded which). The receptor set was obtained from a woman between 45 and 60 years old who had recovered from COVID-19.

The J gene is TRBJ1-1, the V gene TRBV28, with a possible D match to TRBD1 (5 bases). The germline V gene has CDR1 MDHEN and CDR2 SYDVKM. This CDR3 comprises 14 residues. Trimming cost V 1 base and J 6 bases, with 12 bases left between them. CDR3 sequence reads: CASSLFQGHPEAFF. CDR3 DNA: TGTGCCAGCAGTTTATTCCAGGGTCACCCTGAAGCTTTCTTT.

The chain links TRBV19 to TRBJ2-1, with 11 bases matching TRBD2. The CDR3 is made up of 17 amino acids. Losses at the gene ends were 3 bases for V and 5 bases for J; bases not matched to a gene: 9. Germline V gives CDR1 LNHDA, CDR2 SQIVND (reference sequence). Here the CDR3 DNA reads TGTGCCAGTAGTATCCCTAGCGGGAGGACCCGTAACAATGAGCAGTTCTTC. Translated, it gives CASSIPSGRTRNNEQFF. The variable domain in full, with the rest retrieved from reference TRBV19 and TRBJ2-1, is DGGITQSPKYLFRKEGQNVTLSCEQNLNHDAMYWYRQDPGQGLRLIYYSQIVNDFQKGDIAEGYSVSREKKESFPLTVTSAQKNPTAFYLCASSIPSGRTRNNEQFFGPGTRLTVL.

This clone occurred a few times. The chain links TRBV6-2 or TRBV6-3 to TRBJ2-1; 12 bases match TRBD2. CDR1 and CDR2 from the germline V gene are MNHEY and SVGEGT. This CDR3 contains 15 residues. The J segment lost 4 bases and the V segment lost 5 bases, leaving 3 bases of the junction unmatched. DNA for the CDR3: TGTGCCAGCAGTCATGGACTAGCGGGATACAATGAGCAGTTCTTC. Its translation is CASSHGLAGYNEQFF.

J is TRBJ1-5 and V is TRBV5-8; D is ambiguous. CDR3 size: 17 residues. Germline loops: CDR1 SGHTS, CDR2 YDEGEE. Trimming shortened V by 0 bases and J by 3 bases, and 16 bases separated the two germline ends. The chain's CDR3 is CASSLGEVTRFNQPQHF. In DNA, the CDR3 is TGTGCCAGCAGCTTGGGAGAGGTAACCAGATTCAATCAGCCCCAGCATTTT. The variable domain in full, with the rest retrieved from reference TRBV5-8 and TRBJ1-5, is EAGVTQSPTHLIKTRGQQATLRCSPISGHTSVYWYQQALGLGLQFLLWYDEGEERNRGNFPPRFSGRQFPNYSSELNVNALELEDSALYLCASSLGEVTRFNQPQHFGDGTRLSIL.

This clone was found once. The J gene is TRBJ1-1, the V gene TRBV7-9; tentatively, D is TRBD1 (6 bases). The V and J ends lost 5 bases and 14 bases respectively, with 24 bases between them. CDR3 length equals 14 residues. Germline V gene lookup returns CDR1 SEHNR and CDR2 FQNEAQ (reference sequence). The chain's CDR3 is CASSKGHTGPGGFF. CDR3 in DNA: TGTGCCAGCAGCAAGGGGCACACCGGACCGGGGGGCTTCTTT.

This chain connects TRBV24-1 to TRBJ2-1, with 7 bases aligning to TRBD2. CDR3 size: 15 residues. CDR1 is KGHDR, CDR2 SFDVKD, per germline. The junction had 6 bases not matched to a gene; V was cut back by 5 bases and J by 3 bases. CDR3 protein: CATSAPSGYYNEQFF. Here the CDR3 DNA reads TGTGCCACCAGTGCCCCTAGCGGCTACTACAATGAGCAGTTCTTC.

The chain uses TRBV11-3 and TRBJ2-1, with TRBD2 identical over 9 bases. J lost 5 bases, V lost 5 bases, and 7 bases had no gene match. Germline V CDR1 and CDR2: SGHNT, YENEEA. The CDR3 totals 15 residues. DNA for the CDR3: TGTGCCAGCAGCAAATTAGCGGGGGCGAACAATGAGCAGTTCTTC. Translated, it gives CASSKLAGANNEQFF.

This clone was detected only once. The chain uses TRBV5-4 and TRBJ2-5, with D perhaps matching TRBD1 (5 bases). CDR3 length: 13 amino acids. V was pared by 3 bases and J by 5 bases, with 11 bases between. Germline values: CDR1 SGHNT, CDR2 YYREEE (reference sequence). The CDR3 coding sequence is TGTGCCAGCAGCTGGGGCTTGGGGGAGACCCAGTACTTC. Its protein is CASSWGLGETQYF.

CDR3 coding DNA: TGCGCCAGCGCCGGGACTTTCAACACCGGGGAGCTGTTTTTT. Translating it yields CASAGTFNTGELFF. This chain links TRBV5-1 with TRBJ2-2, with D maybe TRBD2 (6 bases). The V and J ends lost 7 bases and 2 bases respectively, with 12 bases between them. The V gene's germline CDR1 is SGHRS and CDR2 YFSETQ. The CDR3 runs to 14 residues.

The chain couples TRBV7-8 to TRBJ1-2; 8 bases align to TRBD1. The CDR3 extends over 14 amino acids. J was trimmed by 4 bases and V by 6 bases; bases with no gene match: 7. CDR1 and CDR2 (germline): SGHVS, FQNEAQ. The CDR3 sequence: CASRPGQGPYGYTF. The CDR3 DNA reads TGTGCCAGCAGACCCGGACAGGGCCCCTATGGCTACACCTTC.

The rearrangement joins TRBV5-1 to TRBJ2-3; D not certain. Germline V gene sequence: CDR1 SGHRS, CDR2 YFSETQ. The CDR3 has 15 amino acids. V shed 0 bases and J shed 5 bases, with 13 bases lying between them. CDR3 amino acids: CASSLGVQRGDTQYF. Written as DNA, the CDR3 is TGCGCCAGCAGCTTGGGGGTCCAGCGAGGAGATACGCAGTATTTT.

The V call is TRBV4-3, the J call TRBJ1-2; possible D gene TRBD1, 5 bases. V was pared by 0 bases and J by 8 bases, with 10 bases between. CDR1 and CDR2 from the germline V gene are LGHNA and YSLEER. The CDR3 consists of 13 residues. CDR3 in amino acids: CASSQEIGAGYTF. In DNA form, the CDR3 reads TGCGCCAGCAGCCAAGAGATTGGGGCGGGCTACACCTTC.

This rearrangement joins TRBV4-1 to TRBJ2-3; 7 bases are a match to TRBD1. With 4 bases clipped from V and 2 bases from J, the junction kept 9 bases outside the gene matches. CDR1 and CDR2 from the germline V gene are MGHRA and YSYEKL. The CDR3 sequence is 16 residues long. Here the CDR3 DNA reads TGCGCCAGCAGCCCGACAGGGCAGCCTGACACAGATACGCAGTATTTT. The encoded protein is CASSPTGQPDTDTQYF.